This T cell receptor (beta chain) was captured by sequencing in a study of OX40 agonist ivuxolimab in advanced cancers. Study-level information: Those treated in dose escalation had hepatocellular carcinoma, melanoma, renal cell cancer or head and neck cancer. Study-wide results and limits: At doses 0.1 to 3.0 mg/kg, CD4+ and CD8+ clones expanded.

TCRdb's table, derived via immunoSEQ multiplex PCR, lists solely in-frame clones and lacks some. The sample lists roughly 65,000 clones, around 90% occurring once. Worth noting for this clone: The antigen is undetermined.

V lost 3 bases and J 12 bases, leaving 20 bases between the germline ends. CDR3 length equals 14 residues. Germline values: CDR1 LNHDA, CDR2 SQIVND (reference sequence). The V gene is TRBV19, the J gene TRBJ1-1; tentative D call: TRBD1 (6 bases). The sample here was CD4+ or CD8+ T cells sorted from blood, taken in a trial of the OX40 agonist ivuxolimab. The sequence was collected from an adult with an advanced solid tumor such as melanoma, head and neck, liver or kidney cancer. CDR3 sequence reads: CASSIVGAAGLTFF. The CDR3 bases are TGTGCCAGTAGTATCGTGGGGGCCGCGGGCTTAACTTTCTTT.